Shown below are 31 T cell receptor beta chains from a single sample sequenced in a study of identical twins. TCRdb processed the 5' RACE reads anew with MiXCR; each CDR3 protein has one entry. The data show some 500,000 distinct CDR3 sequences, over 8.5% seen once. In addition, the sample was reused for a study of yellow fever vaccine responses in identical twins.

The sequenced sample was PBMCs. The source is a woman between 18 and 30 years old in good health.

This clonotype showed up just a few times. The chain links TRBV10-2 to TRBJ2-3; TRBD2 is a possible D gene (6 bases). Germline CDR1 is WSHSY and CDR2 is SAAADI. Trimming stripped 6 bases from V and 0 bases from J, with 10 bases between. This CDR3 is built from 14 residues. The DNA for the CDR3 is TGCGCCAGCAGACCTAGCGCGAGCACAGATACGCAGTATTTT. As protein: CASRPSASTDTQYF.

In this sample, this clonotype turned up many times. The chain couples TRBV12-3 or TRBV12-4 to TRBJ2-1; 7 bases are shared with TRBD2. The CDR3 totals 17 residues. V shed 1 base, J shed 2 bases, and the junction held 8 bases outside the gene matches. This CDR3 reads CASSLVVLANTYNEQFF. CDR3 in DNA: TGTGCCAGCAGTTTAGTTGTACTAGCGAACACCTACAATGAGCAGTTCTTC.

The sample holds many counts of this clonotype. The V call is TRBV4-3, the J call TRBJ2-2; TRBD2 aligns across 10 bases. The CDR3 contains 17 residues. CDR1 LGHNA and CDR2 YSLEER come from the germline V gene. V lost 1 base to trimming and J lost 3 bases; unmatched junction nucleotides: 5. CDR3 DNA: TGCGCCAGCAGCCAAGGTCGACTAGCGGGTCACACCGGGGAGCTGTTTTTT. Residues: CASSQGRLAGHTGELFF.

This sequence joins TRBV4-1 and TRBJ1-3; D might be TRBD1 (6 bases). The CDR3 runs to 17 residues. V lost 4 bases and J 0 bases, leaving 16 bases between the germline ends. Germline assignment: CDR1 MGHRA and CDR2 YSYEKL. CDR3: CASSRPNHRDSGNTIYF. As DNA, the CDR3 is TGCGCCAGCAGCCGCCCGAATCACAGGGACTCTGGAAACACCATATATTTT.

This clonotype came up many times. The chain has TRBV7-9 and TRBJ2-7; no clear D. This CDR3 has 10 residues. V lost 6 bases and J lost 4, with 4 bases in between. The V gene's germline CDR1 is SEHNR and CDR2 FQNEAQ (reference sequence). The CDR3 DNA reads as TGTGCCAGCAGTAATTACGAGCAGTACTTC. Translated: CASSNYEQYF.

The chain employs TRBV12-3 or TRBV12-4 and TRBJ2-5; no firm D call. V lost 2 bases and J 3 bases, leaving 7 bases between the germline ends. This CDR3 is 13 amino acids long. This CDR3 reads CASSLLRKETQYF. DNA for the CDR3: TGTGCCAGCAGTTTACTACGGAAAGAGACCCAGTACTTC.

Ten or more counts support this clonotype. The genes are TRBV28 and TRBJ2-3; D not certain. CDR3 length: 14 residues. Germline CDR1 and CDR2: MDHEN and SYDVKM. The V and J ends lost 3 bases and 0 bases respectively, with 7 bases between them. CDR3 amino acids: CASSFLGSTDTQYF. The CDR3 DNA follows: TGTGCCAGCAGTTTCCTCGGCAGCACAGATACGCAGTATTTT.

To note about this clonotype: A clone one base away is much larger, so this may be a read error. The chain joins TRBV3-1 to TRBJ2-2; perhaps TRBD2 as D (5 bases). The CDR3 length is 12 residues. Germline loops: CDR1 LGHDT, CDR2 YNNKEL (reference sequence). The CDR3 DNA is TGTGCCAGCAGCCAAGATTTCGGGAAGCTGTTTTTT. It yields the protein CASSQDFGKLFF. Supplemented by reference TRBV3-1 and TRBJ2-2, the full variable domain reads DTAVSQTPKYLVTQMGNDKSIKCEQNLGHDTMYWYKQDSKKFLKIMFSYNNKELIINETVPNRFSPKSPDKAHLNLHINSLELGDSAVYFCASSQDFGKLFFGEGSRLTVL.

In this sample, this clonotype turned up many times. The chain joins TRBV12-3 or TRBV12-4 to TRBJ2-7, with D possibly being TRBD1 (6 bases). This CDR3 contains 15 residues. With 5 bases removed from V and 2 bases from J, the gap between germline ends came to 16 bases. In nucleotides, the CDR3 is TGTGCCAGCAGTCCTCGACAGTCAGGGGCCTACGAGCAGTACTTC. This encodes CASSPRQSGAYEQYF.

This clonotype was recorded a few times. CDR3 sequence: CASSPGTIANEQFF. The DNA for the CDR3 is TGTGCCAGCAGTCCCGGGACTATTGCGAATGAGCAGTTCTTC. The V gene is TRBV16, the J gene TRBJ2-1, with 7 bases lining up with TRBD2. Germline CDR1 is KGHSY and CDR2 is FQNENV. The CDR3 sequence is 14 residues long. After removal of 6 bases from V and 7 bases from J, the junction contained 9 bases not matched to a gene.

The chain couples TRBV29-1 to TRBJ2-7; D is uncertain. Trimming took 5 bases from V and 5 from J, leaving 10 bases between them. The CDR3 runs 11 residues. From germline, CDR1 is SQVTM and CDR2 ANQGSEA. The CDR3 reads CSVSMDDEQYF. The CDR3 nucleotides are TGCAGCGTTAGTATGGATGACGAGCAGTACTTC.

There are a few counts of this clonotype. The V and J genes are TRBV10-3 and TRBJ2-7, with 9 bases fitting TRBD1. The CDR3 covers 12 residues. J lost 9 bases, V lost 2 bases, and 2 bases had no gene match. The germline gives CDR1 ENHRY, CDR2 SYGVKD. The CDR3, as DNA: TGTGCCATCAGTGAGGGGACAGGGCCGCAGTACTTC. Its translation: CAISEGTGPQYF.

This clonotype was recorded at least ten times. This chain uses TRBV10-3 with TRBJ1-5, with D possibly being TRBD1 (5 bases). The CDR3 runs 13 residues. Germline-derived CDR1 and CDR2 are ENHRY and SYGVKD. Trimming stripped 6 bases from V and 7 bases from J, with 13 bases between. CDR3 sequence: CAIRGRAEQPQHF. In nucleotides, the CDR3 is TGTGCCATCAGGGGCAGGGCTGAGCAGCCCCAGCATTTT.

The chain employs TRBV4-3 and TRBJ2-7; 11 bases are shared with TRBD2. Germline V gene lookup returns CDR1 LGHNA and CDR2 YSLEER. The CDR3 totals 18 residues. After removal of 0 bases from V and 4 bases from J, the junction contained 11 bases not matched to a gene. The CDR3 sequence is CASSQDDSTSGSGYEQYF. The CDR3 DNA reads as TGCGCCAGCAGCCAAGATGACTCCACTAGCGGGAGTGGGTACGAGCAGTACTTC.

The chain couples TRBV25-1 to TRBJ2-1; D remains unclear. With 3 bases removed from V and 3 bases from J, the gap between germline ends came to 12 bases. Germline lookup yields CDR1 MGHDK and CDR2 SYGVNS. CDR3 size: 15 residues. The CDR3 is CASSDRLLGYNEQFF. CDR3 nucleotide sequence: TGTGCCAGCAGTGATAGGTTGCTCGGCTACAATGAGCAGTTCTTC. Using reference TRBV25-1 and TRBJ2-1 for the parts outside the CDR3, the full variable domain is EADIYQTPRYLVIGTGKKITLECSQTMGHDKMYWYQQDPGMELHLIHYSYGVNSTEKGDLSSESTVSRIRTEHFPLTLESARPSHTSQYLCASSDRLLGYNEQFFGPGTRLTVL.

This clonotype was recorded a few times. The gene calls are TRBV5-1 and TRBJ1-2; a possible D gene is TRBD1 (6 bases). Germline V CDR1 and CDR2: SGHRS, YFSETQ. V was trimmed by 5 bases and J by 6 bases, leaving 14 bases between them. This CDR3 spans 13 amino acids. The CDR3 protein is CASSTGSSDGYTF. The CDR3 bases are TGCGCCAGCAGTACAGGGAGTTCGGATGGCTACACCTTC.

This clonotype was counted many times. This chain connects TRBV6-1 to TRBJ1-3, with D unresolved. With 5 bases removed from V and 3 bases from J, the gap between germline ends came to 11 bases. This CDR3 spans 14 amino acids. Germline loops: CDR1 MNHNS, CDR2 SASEGT. This CDR3 is CASSRAGVGNTIYF. Written as DNA, the CDR3 is TGTGCCAGCAGTCGGGCCGGGGTTGGAAACACCATATATTTT.

The genes are TRBV3-1 and TRBJ2-7; D might be TRBD1 (6 bases). V lost 4 bases and J 9 bases, leaving 13 bases between the germline ends. The CDR3 totals 12 residues. Germline V gene lookup returns CDR1 LGHDT and CDR2 YNNKEL (reference sequence). CDR3 coding DNA: TGTGCCAGCAGCCCGGACAGATCGTGGCAGTACTTC. Residues: CASSPDRSWQYF.

This clonotype appeared a few times. The rearrangement uses TRBV29-1 and TRBJ2-1, with D tentatively TRBD1 (5 bases). Trimming removed 4 bases from V and 3 bases from J, with 10 bases in between. The CDR3 is 13 residues long. CDR1 and CDR2 from the germline V gene are SQVTM and ANQGSEA. CDR3 amino acids: CSVVQDDYNEQFF. In DNA form, the CDR3 reads TGCAGCGTTGTACAGGATGACTACAATGAGCAGTTCTTC.

This clonotype was seen repeatedly, ten times or more. This chain joins TRBV3-1 and TRBJ2-7; TRBD1 might be the D (6 bases). V was cut by 0 bases and J by 1 base, with 13 bases left in between. The CDR3 spans 16 residues. The germline V gene encodes CDR1 LGHDT and CDR2 YNNKEL (reference sequence). DNA of the CDR3: TGTGCCAGCAGCCAAGATTGGGGGCAGAAATCCTACGAGCAGTACTTC. This encodes CASSQDWGQKSYEQYF.

The genes are TRBV20-1 and TRBJ2-7, with TRBD2 matching over 10 bases. V lost 5 bases to trimming and J lost 1 base; unmatched junction nucleotides: 11. Germline V gene lookup returns CDR1 DFQATT and CDR2 SNEGSKA (reference sequence). The CDR3 totals 16 residues. The CDR3 DNA is TGCAGTGCTCCCGGGACTAGCGAAAGAAGTTCCTACGAGCAGTACTTC. It encodes CSAPGTSERSSYEQYF.

This clonotype turned up a few times. The gene calls are TRBV29-1 and TRBJ1-2; D not certain. CDR1 is SQVTM, CDR2 ANQGSEA, per germline. The V end lost 5 bases, the J end lost 4 bases, and 11 bases lay between the germline ends. The CDR3 spans 12 residues. The CDR3 here is CSVSESGYGYTF. Written as DNA, the CDR3 is TGCAGCGTTTCAGAGAGTGGCTATGGCTACACCTTC.

The rearrangement uses TRBV10-3 and TRBJ2-3, with 10 positions matching TRBD2. The germline V gene encodes CDR1 ENHRY and CDR2 SYGVKD. CDR3 length equals 15 residues. Unmatched junction bases numbered 7, after V lost 3 bases and J lost 7 bases. CDR3 sequence (DNA): TGTGCCATCAGTGAACCCAGCGGGGGGGCGAATACGCAGTATTTT. It specifies CAISEPSGGANTQYF.

This clonotype showed up just a few times. This chain links TRBV27 with TRBJ2-7; possible D gene TRBD2, 5 bases. This CDR3 is built from 11 residues. The germline V gene has CDR1 MNHEY and CDR2 SMNVEV (reference sequence). Trimming shortened V by 7 bases and J by 5 bases, and 9 bases separated the two germline ends. CDR3 protein: CASMRVDEQYF. DNA of the CDR3: TGTGCCAGCATGAGGGTTGACGAGCAGTACTTC.

This clonotype has ten or more counts. The rearrangement joins TRBV20-1 to TRBJ2-1; 7 bases are a match to TRBD2. With 1 base clipped from V and 7 bases from J, the junction kept 1 base outside the gene matches. The CDR3 is 12 amino acids. The germline gives CDR1 DFQATT, CDR2 SNEGSKA (reference sequence). The CDR3 DNA is TGCAGTGCTAGAGGCGGGAGAAATGAGCAGTTCTTC. Encoded protein: CSARGGRNEQFF.

This clonotype was counted many times. V and J are TRBV20-1 and TRBJ2-3; a possible D gene is TRBD1 (6 bases). V was pared by 4 bases and J by 6 bases, with 11 bases between. The CDR3 extends over 12 amino acids. CDR1 DFQATT and CDR2 SNEGSKA come from the germline V gene (reference sequence). The DNA for the CDR3 is TGCAGTGCTAACAGGGCCGGGGATACGCAGTATTTT. Its protein is CSANRAGDTQYF.

The chain employs TRBV12-3 or TRBV12-4 and TRBJ2-5, with D possibly TRBD1 on 5 matching bases. Trimming cost V 5 bases and J 0 bases, with 13 bases left between them. This CDR3 comprises 15 residues. CDR3 region: CASSRQSPYQETQYF. The CDR3 bases are TGTGCCAGCAGTCGACAGAGCCCGTACCAAGAGACCCAGTACTTC.

The chain combines TRBV28 with TRBJ2-7; D is perhaps TRBD1 (5 bases). CDR3 size: 14 residues. The germline V gene encodes CDR1 MDHEN and CDR2 SYDVKM. V was pared by 7 bases and J by 2 bases, with 15 bases between. CDR3 coding DNA: TGTGCCAGCACCACCCAGACAGTGACCTACGAGCAGTACTTC. Protein sequence: CASTTQTVTYEQYF.

The rearrangement joins TRBV5-6 to TRBJ2-1; the match to TRBD1 covers 7 bases. J lost 5 bases, V lost 0 bases, and 5 bases had no gene match. The V gene's germline CDR1 is SGHDT and CDR2 YYEEEE. The CDR3 extends over 15 amino acids. Here the CDR3 DNA reads TGTGCCAGCAGCTTGGTCCCGACAGGGAACAATGAGCAGTTCTTC. Translating it yields CASSLVPTGNNEQFF.

This clonotype was seen only a few times. The chain employs TRBV28 and TRBJ2-5; D unclear. The CDR3 is 12 residues long. The V end lost 5 bases, the J end lost 6 bases, and 10 bases lay between the germline ends. Looked up from germline, CDR1 is MDHEN and CDR2 is SYDVKM. In DNA, the CDR3 is TGTGCCAGCAGTGGGGTCGAGCAGACCCAGTACTTC. The encoded protein is CASSGVEQTQYF.

The chain is built from TRBV5-5 and TRBJ2-7, with 13 positions matching TRBD2. The germline V gene encodes CDR1 SGHKS and CDR2 YYEKEE (reference sequence). The CDR3 consists of 15 residues. The J segment lost 5 bases and the V segment lost 3 bases, leaving 5 bases of the junction unmatched. In nucleotides, the CDR3 is TGTGCCAGCAGCTACGTTGGACTAGCGGGAGACGAGCAGTACTTC. Protein: CASSYVGLAGDEQYF. Using reference TRBV5-5 and TRBJ2-7 for the parts outside the CDR3, the full variable domain is DAGVTQSPTHLIKTRGQQVTLRCSPISGHKSVSWYQQVLGQGPQFIFQYYEKEERGRGNFPDRFSARQFPNYSSELNVNALLLGDSALYLCASSYVGLAGDEQYFGPGTRLTVT.